This section outlines one T cell receptor (beta chain) sequence together with its context. This sample stems from a study of shared clonotypes between healthy human individuals. Genomic DNA per cell subset filled all wells of several immunoSEQ plates. Sequencing used immunoSEQ multiplex PCR; TCRdb keeps in-frame clones, though not all of them. This table holds a few million clones, approximately 90% found once. Germline V CDR1 and CDR2: MDHEN, SYDVKM. This CDR3 contains 16 residues. V gave up 7 bases and J gave up 4 bases; unmatched junction bases: 13. What was sequenced was naive CD4+ T cells from PBMCs. The subset: CD45RA+ positively selected. This TCR was sampled from a man aged 18 to 29 in good health. Some clones in this sample may be carry-over from other donors' samples. This rearrangement joins TRBV28 to TRBJ2-1; 7 nucleotides line up with TRBD2. CDR3 DNA sequence: TGTGCCAGCACCTCCGCCGGACTAGACCTTTACAATGAGCAGTTCTTC. It translates to CASTSAGLDLYNEQFF.